This TCR beta chain was identified during a study of beta chain features in type 1 diabetes. CD4+ cells of the naive, central memory, regulatory and stem cell-like memory types were sorted via CD45RO/CCR7/CD25/CD127/CD95/CD27. Purity exceeding 95% was reached by all sorted populations. Study results and caveats: A possible short-template PCR bias applies equally to patients and controls. Reduced insertions and increased deletions marked VDJ junctions in type 1 diabetes patients.

Every bit of the isolated RNA underwent reverse transcription, so sequencing read expressed TCRB transcripts. Clones were sequenced by immunoSEQ multiplex PCR, and TCRdb holds only the in-frame ones, with some missing. Of around 310,000 clones detected, roughly 9.6% appear once; the ten largest clones hold around 0.015%. CDR1 KGHSH and CDR2 LQKENI come from the germline V gene. This CDR3 is 11 amino acids long. V was shortened by 2 bases and J by 8 bases, with 4 bases between the two germline ends. Turning to this clone: Its specificity is unknown.

The chain uses TRBV18 and TRBJ2-1; no firm D call. Sequenced input: naive CD4+ T cells from blood. The receptor comes from a woman in her 30s in good health. The CDR3 DNA is TGTGCCAGCTCACCAAGCCATGAGCAGTTCTTC. Protein product: CASSPSHEQFF.